The 24 T cell receptor beta chains listed next were all sequenced from one sample in a study of vaccination and CD4 T cells after COVID-19. The Oncomine TCR Beta short-read assay sequenced DNA from cultured CD4+ T cells. One entry per CDR3 protein results from TCRdb running MiXCR on the PCR reads. This table holds around 14,000 distinct CDR3 sequences, roughly half found once. As to treatment: approximately 10-day PBMC culture with coronavirus spike peptide pools or control peptides (ViraFEST assay). These receptors have no identified antigens. The sample consisted of CD4+ T cells from blood, cultured in vitro. These receptors were taken from a human donor who had recovered from COVID-19.

This clonotype showed up just a few times. The chain joins TRBV5-6 to TRBJ2-7, with 8 bases fitting TRBD2. V was pared by 2 bases and J by 0 bases, with 10 bases of the junction left unmatched. The CDR3 length is 17 residues. Germline V gene lookup returns CDR1 SGHDT and CDR2 YYEEEE. The CDR3 loop reads CASSLGKRERGSYEQYF. In DNA, the CDR3 is TGTGCCAGCAGCTTAGGAAAGCGGGAGAGGGGCTCCTACGAGCAGTACTTC.

The genes are TRBV2 and TRBJ2-7; D could derive from TRBD1 or TRBD2 (5 bases each). The CDR3 has 14 amino acids. V dropped 5 bases and J dropped 5 bases, with 16 bases sitting between them. Germline V gene sequence: CDR1 SNHLY, CDR2 FYNNEI. CDR3 in amino acids: CASSRDRARDEQYF. The DNA of the CDR3 is TGTGCCAGCAGTCGGGACCGAGCTCGGGACGAGCAGTACTTC.

The chain is built from TRBV4-3 and TRBJ2-5; no definite D call. The V end was cut by 0 bases, the J end by 7 bases, with 9 bases between. Per germline, CDR1 LGHNA and CDR2 YSLEER. This CDR3 has 13 amino acids. This chain's CDR3 is CASSQELVGTQYF. The CDR3 DNA sequence: TGCGCCAGCAGCCAAGAGCTAGTCGGGACCCAGTACTTC.

In DNA form, the CDR3 reads TGTGCCAGCAGTGTTGTGTCGGAGATCACTGAAGCTTTCTTT. It translates to CASSVVSEITEAFF. The V and J genes are TRBV2 and TRBJ1-1; no definite D call. The germline CDR1 and CDR2 sequences are SNHLY and FYNNEI. V was clipped by 4 bases and J by 4 bases, with 13 bases between them. The CDR3 totals 14 residues.

The rearrangement links TRBV11-1 to TRBJ2-7; D may be TRBD1 or TRBD2 (6 bases each). Looked up from germline, CDR1 is SGHAT and CDR2 is FQDESV (reference sequence). This CDR3 contains 14 residues. Trimming took off 5 bases at V and 3 bases at J, with 14 bases between the two ends. CDR3: CASSPGGGFYEQYF. CDR3 nucleotide sequence: TGTGCCAGCAGCCCTGGAGGGGGATTCTACGAGCAGTACTTC.

The J gene is TRBJ2-1, the V gene TRBV12-3 or TRBV12-4; D remains unclear. CDR3 length: 11 residues. The V and J ends lost 5 bases and 7 bases respectively, with 6 bases between them. CDR3 nucleotides: TGTGCCAGCAGTCGTGGGAATGAGCAGTTCTTC. Translated, it gives CASSRGNEQFF.

The chain combines TRBV6-5 with TRBJ2-2; 7 bases match TRBD2. Germline values: CDR1 MNHEY, CDR2 SVGAGI. CDR3 length: 16 residues. V lost 0 bases and J lost 7; bases outside the gene matches: 8. This chain's CDR3 is CASSYSRTSQNGELFF. CDR3 DNA sequence: TGTGCCAGCAGTTACTCGAGGACTAGTCAGAACGGGGAGCTGTTTTTT.

In nucleotides, the CDR3 is TGTGCCAGCAGTGCACCTCGTTACGAGCAGTACTTC. It is translated as CASSAPRYEQYF. The rearrangement links TRBV6-1 to TRBJ2-7; no clear D. Trimming removed 4 bases at V and 4 bases at J, with 8 bases between. Germline CDR1 reads MNHNS; CDR2 reads SASEGT. The CDR3 is 12 amino acids.

The chain joins TRBV24-1 to TRBJ2-7, with TRBD2 matching over 7 bases. CDR3 size: 16 residues. Germline values: CDR1 KGHDR, CDR2 SFDVKD. J lost 5 bases, V lost 4 bases, and 13 bases had no gene match. The CDR3 nucleotides are TGTGCCACCAGTGACCCCGGGACGGGGGGTGGGAACGAGCAGTACTTC. It yields the protein CATSDPGTGGGNEQYF.

The chain recombines TRBV7-2 with TRBJ2-1; 13 bases agree with TRBD2. V lost 5 bases, J lost 6 bases, and 7 bases stayed unmatched. The length of the CDR3 is 16 residues. Looked up from germline, CDR1 is SGHTA and CDR2 is FQGNSA. The CDR3 loop reads CASSTALAGGLNEQFF. In DNA, the CDR3 is TGTGCCAGCAGCACCGCACTAGCGGGAGGGCTCAATGAGCAGTTCTTC.

Points on this clonotype: At one end the junction does not follow the germline gene, possibly because of a read error. J is TRBJ2-7 and V is TRBV28; 10 bases map to TRBD2. CDR1 MDHEN and CDR2 SYDVKM come from the germline V gene. The CDR3 has 16 residues. The CDR3 protein is CASSPWRASGGYEQYF. The CDR3 coding sequence is TGTGCCAGCAGCCCCTGGAGGGCTAGCGGGGGCTACGAGCAGTACTTT.

This clonotype has a handful of counts. This chain links TRBV7-9 with TRBJ1-5; D may be TRBD1 (5 bases). Germline CDR1 is SEHNR and CDR2 is FQNEAQ (reference sequence). V was cut by 5 bases and J by 3 bases, with 17 bases left in between. The CDR3 runs to 16 residues. The CDR3 loop reads CASSDRGGAVNQPQHF. DNA of the CDR3: TGTGCCAGCAGCGATCGGGGTGGGGCAGTCAATCAGCCCCAGCATTTT.

The chain carries TRBV6-1 and TRBJ1-6; perhaps TRBD1 as D (5 bases). Germline loops: CDR1 MNHNS, CDR2 SASEGT. V was clipped by 6 bases and J by 9 bases, with 21 bases between them. CDR3 length: 16 residues. In DNA form, the CDR3 reads TGTGCCAGCAGAATTACCGGGACGGAGGCTGGTTCACCCCTCCACTTT. It encodes CASRITGTEAGSPLHF.

The chain recombines TRBV18 with TRBJ1-1; D remains ambiguous. Trimming left V 3 bases short and J 0 bases short, with 11 bases between. Germline CDR1 and CDR2: KGHSH and LQKENI. CDR3 length: 15 amino acids. CDR3 sequence (DNA): TGTGCCAGCTCACCGGGCGGGTTCATGAACACTGAAGCTTTCTTT. Translated: CASSPGGFMNTEAFF. The entire variable domain, with the rest obtained from reference TRBV18 and TRBJ1-1, is as follows: NAGVMQNPRHLVRRRGQEARLRCSPMKGHSHVYWYRQLPEEGLKFMVYLQKENIIDESGMPKERFSAEFPKEGPSILRIQQVVRGDSAAYFCASSPGGFMNTEAFFGQGTRLTVV.

The chain uses TRBV19 and TRBJ1-2; tentatively, D is TRBD1 (6 bases). The CDR3 has 14 residues. V lost 7 bases to trimming and J lost 7 bases, with 19 bases between them. The germline V gene has CDR1 LNHDA and CDR2 SQIVND (reference sequence). The chain's CDR3 is CASTTGITGSGYTF. The DNA for the CDR3 is TGTGCCAGTACAACAGGGATTACGGGATCTGGCTACACCTTC.

The CDR3 DNA sequence: TGTGCCAGCAGCTTGGGCGGCGGGGTCACAGATACGCAGTATTTT. Residues: CASSLGGGVTDTQYF. The chain recombines TRBV7-2 with TRBJ2-3; the D gene is possibly TRBD2 (6 bases). There are 15 residues in the CDR3. CDR1 SGHTA and CDR2 FQGNSA come from the germline V gene. V dropped 3 bases and J dropped 2 bases, with 12 bases sitting between them.

The chain is built from TRBV29-1 and TRBJ1-1; weak D call: TRBD1 (6 bases). The germline V and J ends were trimmed by 3 bases and 1 base, with 12 bases remaining between them. Germline-derived CDR1 and CDR2 are SQVTM and ANQGSEA. This CDR3 has 14 residues. This CDR3 reads CSVDRGAKNTEAFF. CDR3 DNA sequence: TGCAGCGTTGATCGGGGGGCCAAGAACACTGAAGCTTTCTTT.

By sample fraction, this clonotype is medium-sized. This sequence joins TRBV20-1 and TRBJ2-1; tentative D call: TRBD1 (5 bases). This CDR3 region has 14 residues. Between the trimmed V and J ends, which lost 6 bases and 0 bases, there was a span of 12 bases. CDR1 is DFQATT and CDR2 is SNEGSKA in the germline V gene (reference sequence). CDR3 coding DNA: TGCAGTGCCCCGAAGGGGCACTCCTACAATGAGCAGTTCTTC. Translating it yields CSAPKGHSYNEQFF.

For the CDR3, the DNA is TGCAGTGCTAGAGATCGCTCTGGGTGGTTGGAGACCCAGTACTTC. Protein sequence: CSARDRSGWLETQYF. V and J are TRBV20-1 and TRBJ2-5; D ambiguous. The CDR3 is made up of 15 amino acids. Trimming took 0 bases from V and 5 from J, leaving 16 bases between them. Germline values: CDR1 DFQATT, CDR2 SNEGSKA (reference sequence).

The chain links TRBV7-8 to TRBJ1-6; 8 bases are a match to TRBD1. The germline V gene has CDR1 SGHVS and CDR2 FQNEAQ. CDR3 length equals 15 residues. V lost 1 base and J lost 7; bases outside the gene matches: 3. The CDR3 sequence: CASSLGQGANSPLHF. DNA for the CDR3: TGTGCCAGCAGCTTAGGTCAGGGGGCGAATTCACCCCTCCACTTT.

The chain has TRBV7-9 and TRBJ2-1; 9 bases are a match to TRBD2. Germline V lookup: CDR1 SEHNR, CDR2 FQNEAQ (reference sequence). This CDR3 is 14 amino acids long. Trimming took 4 bases from V and 9 from J; bases not matched to a gene: 7. The CDR3 protein is CASSSGLALGEQFF. Here the CDR3 DNA reads TGTGCCAGCAGCTCGGGACTAGCCTTGGGTGAGCAGTTCTTC.

The V and J genes are TRBV19 and TRBJ1-5; D remains ambiguous. The CDR3 runs to 16 residues. Trimming removed 3 bases from V and 4 bases from J, with 16 bases in between. The V gene's germline CDR1 is LNHDA and CDR2 SQIVND (reference sequence). The CDR3 DNA reads as TGTGCCAGTAGTATCGGAGACTTGGGCCTAAATCAGCCCCAGCATTTT. This encodes CASSIGDLGLNQPQHF.

The chain employs TRBV12-3 or TRBV12-4 and TRBJ2-5; tentative D call: TRBD1 (6 bases). CDR3 length: 13 amino acids. V lost 4 bases and J 3 bases, leaving 9 bases between the germline ends. The CDR3 sequence is CASSSGTKETQYF. CDR3 nucleotide sequence: TGTGCCAGCAGTTCCGGGACAAAAGAGACCCAGTACTTC.

The genes are TRBV7-3 and TRBJ2-5, with D possibly being TRBD1 (5 bases). Germline-derived CDR1 and CDR2 are SGHTA and FQGTGA. The CDR3 is made up of 15 amino acids. Trimming removed 5 bases from V and 1 base from J, with 14 bases in between. CDR3 protein: CASSIIAGAQETQYF. DNA for the CDR3: TGTGCCAGCAGCATAATTGCTGGGGCCCAAGAGACCCAGTACTTC.